This TCR beta chain was obtained from a study of neoadjuvant nivolumab and ipilimumab in lung cancer. Study-wide points: TCR richness and clonality were higher in tumors than adjacent uninvolved lung.

Measured with immunoSEQ multiplex PCR; TCRdb has only the in-frame clones, and not every one. In the table there are 3,500 to 4,000 clones, approximately 75% of which are singletons. This clone was seen only once. Its specificity is unknown. This CDR3 region has 17 residues. Looked up from germline, CDR1 is SGHDT and CDR2 is YYEEEE. The ends lost 2 bases at V and 4 bases at J; junction bases unmatched: 14. The sequenced sample was peripheral blood, obtained after neoadjuvant nivolumab, alone or with ipilimumab, at or shortly before surgery. The chain combines TRBV5-6 with TRBJ2-5; TRBD1 matches at 7 bases. This clonotype originated in an adult with non-small cell lung cancer. The CDR3, as DNA: TGTGCCAGCAGCTTCGGACAGGTAATAGGGTTTGGAGAGACCCAGTACTTC. It codes for CASSFGQVIGFGETQYF. The entire variable domain, with the rest obtained from reference TRBV5-6 and TRBJ2-5, is as follows: DAGVTQSPTHLIKTRGQQVTLRCSPKSGHDTVSWYQQALGQGPQFIFQYYEEEERQRGNFPDRFSGHQFPNYSSELNVNALLLGDSALYLCASSFGQVIGFGETQYFGPGTRLLVL.